The 22 T cell receptor beta chains below all came from one sample that was sequenced in a study of tumor-infiltrating lymphocytes in oesophageal squamous cell carcinoma. A single record per CDR3 protein comes from TCRdb applying MiXCR to the PCR reads. The table includes fewer than 20,000 distinct CDR3 sequences, over 40% detected once. Sequencing used esophageal tumor tissue. These receptors were obtained from a male donor with esophageal squamous cell carcinoma.

This clonotype occurred many times. Because the CDR3 is missing its conserved closing phenylalanine or tryptophan, this is likely a read error. It is unclear where the CDR3 begins or ends on the DNA, so no DNA is shown, and the CDR3 is as TCRdb lists it. This sequence joins TRBV7-9 and TRBJ2-1; the table's D call, TRBD1, has no DNA check behind it. The CDR3 is 14 residues long, counting both termini. Germline CDR1 SEHNR, CDR2 FQNEAQ (reference sequence). CDR3 region: CASSSLRYEQYFGA.

By share of the sample, this clonotype is medium-sized (0.01 to 0.1%). This chain connects TRBV6-1 to TRBJ1-5, with D tentatively TRBD1 (5 bases). This CDR3 has 13 residues. V was shortened by 6 bases and J by 3 bases, with 9 bases between the two germline ends. The germline CDR1 and CDR2 sequences are MNHNS and SASEGT. Here the CDR3 reads CASRTGNNQPQHF. In nucleotides, the CDR3 is TGTGCCAGCAGAACAGGAAACAATCAGCCCCAGCATTTT.

This clonotype was detected ten times or more. The rearrangement links TRBV18 to TRBJ1-1, with D possibly being TRBD1 (5 bases). The germline V gene encodes CDR1 KGHSH and CDR2 LQKENI. Trimming removed 5 bases from V and 0 bases from J, with 10 bases in between. This CDR3 spans 14 amino acids. The CDR3 coding sequence is TGTGCCAGCTCAACCGACAGCTTGAACACTGAAGCTTTCTTT. Translation gives CASSTDSLNTEAFF.

Many counts were recorded for this clonotype. Because the CDR3 is missing its conserved closing phenylalanine or tryptophan, this is likely a read error. The limits of the CDR3 on the DNA are not certain, so only TCRdb's listed CDR3 is given. The chain carries TRBV7-2 and TRBJ2-5. The V gene's germline CDR1 is SGHTA and CDR2 FQGNSA. Inclusive of both ends, the CDR3 amounts to 15 amino acids. CDR3 protein: CASSLGRFDGYTFGS.

This clonotype was seen once. Germline and junction disagree at one end, which may indicate a read error. The chain joins TRBV12-3 or TRBV12-4 to TRBJ2-7; TRBD2 aligns across 7 bases. The CDR3 is 16 residues long. The CDR3 DNA is TGTGCCAGCCCCCATCTCTCTAGCGGTTCTACAATGAGCAGTTCTTTC. Its protein product is CASPHLSSGSTMSSSF.

The sample holds many counts of this clonotype. The chain combines TRBV7-8 with TRBJ2-5, with TRBD2 identical over 9 bases. The V gene end was trimmed by 1 base and the J gene end by 11 bases; junction bases not matched to a gene: 11. CDR1 is SGHVS and CDR2 is FQNEAQ in the germline V gene. This CDR3 has 15 residues. The CDR3, as DNA: TGTGCCAGCAGCTTAGTCCTAGCGGGATATGTTGAGCAGTACTTC. This sequence encodes CASSLVLAGYVEQYF. The full variable domain, with the rest looked up from reference TRBV7-8 and TRBJ2-5, is GAGVSQSPRYKVAKRGQDVALRCDPISGHVSLFWYQQALGQGPEFLTYFQNEAQLDKSGLPSDRFFAERPEGSVSTLKIQRTQQEDSAVYLCASSLVLAGYVEQYFGPGTRLLVL.

As to this clonotype: Germline is not matched at one junction end, which may reflect a read error. The J gene is TRBJ2-5, the V gene TRBV3-1; possibly TRBD1 for D (5 bases). The J call may not be correct, given that the DNA end is closer to TRBJ1-2. CDR1 and CDR2 (germline): LGHDT, YNNKEL (reference sequence). The CDR3 has 15 residues. CDR3 amino acids: CAGSLVHQGDYGYTF. In DNA, the CDR3 is TGTGCCGGCAGCCTCGTCCACCAGGGCGACTATGGCTACACCTTC.

The chain recombines TRBV12-3 or TRBV12-4 with TRBJ2-5; perhaps TRBD2 as D (6 bases). The germline V and J ends were trimmed by 6 bases and 11 bases, with 25 bases remaining between them. This CDR3 spans 15 amino acids. CDR3 coding DNA: TGTGCCAGCAGCACGACTAACGGGAGTGTCTATGAGCAGTACTTC. It yields the protein CASSTTNGSVYEQYF.

The table lists this clonotype with a count of one. The V and J genes are TRBV5-6 and TRBJ2-4; D not resolved. The J call could be wrong; TRBJ2-7 is a better fit for the DNA end. The CDR3 totals 12 residues. The germline V gene encodes CDR1 SGHDT and CDR2 YYEEEE. The CDR3 DNA sequence: TGTGCCAGCAGCTTGTGGGGCTACGAGCAGTACTTC. Amino acid sequence: CASSLWGYEQYF.

Many counts were recorded for this clonotype. The chain couples TRBV28 to TRBJ2-7; TRBD1 might be the D (6 bases). The CDR3 has 12 residues. V dropped 3 bases and J dropped 6 bases, with 9 bases sitting between them. Germline values: CDR1 MDHEN, CDR2 SYDVKM. The CDR3 region is CASSFQGSEQYF. The CDR3 nucleotides read TGTGCCAGCAGTTTCCAGGGGAGCGAGCAGTACTTC. Full variable domain (missing parts from reference TRBV28 and TRBJ2-7): DVKVTQSSRYLVKRTGEKVFLECVQDMDHENMFWYRQDPGLGLRLIYFSYDVKMKEKGDIPEGYSVSREKKERFSLILESASTNQTSMYLCASSFQGSEQYFGPGTRLTVT.

The chain has TRBV7-6 and TRBJ2-7, with D perhaps TRBD1 (5 bases). The CDR3 is 17 amino acids. Germline CDR1 SGHVS, CDR2 FNYEAQ. V lost 1 base and J lost 1, with 17 bases in between. The CDR3 is CASSLVGPFQGSYEQYF. DNA for the CDR3: TGTGCCAGCAGCTTAGTGGGCCCTTTTCAGGGTTCCTACGAGCAGTACTTC.

The V call is TRBV7-9, the J call TRBJ1-3; D unresolved. The CDR3 has 17 residues. Per germline, CDR1 SEHNR and CDR2 FQNEAQ (reference sequence). V lost 2 bases to trimming and J lost 0 bases, with 14 bases between them. The CDR3 bases are TGTGCCAGCAGCTTATATCTCGGTGAAAGCTCTGGAAACACCATATATTTT. Translating it yields CASSLYLGESSGNTIYF. Looking up the rest from reference TRBV7-9 and TRBJ1-3 gives the full variable domain: DTGVSQNPRHKITKRGQNVTFRCDPISEHNRLYWYRQTLGQGPEFLTYFQNEAQLEKSRLLSDRFSAERPKGSFSTLEIQRTEQGDSAMYLCASSLYLGESSGNTIYFGEGSWLTVV.

The J gene is TRBJ2-3, the V gene TRBV28, with TRBD1 as a possible D gene (5 bases). The V and J ends lost 7 bases and 0 bases respectively, with 8 bases between them. The CDR3 runs 13 residues. CDR1 and CDR2 (germline): MDHEN, SYDVKM. The CDR3 spells CASIDSSTDTQYF. The CDR3 region has the DNA TGTGCCAGCATCGACAGTAGCACAGATACGCAGTATTTT.

This chain connects TRBV10-1 to TRBJ2-3, with D possibly TRBD2 on 5 matching bases. The J call may be faulty, since TRBJ2-1 better matches the DNA end. The CDR3 contains 14 residues. Germline CDR1 and CDR2: WNHNN and SYGVQD (reference sequence). The CDR3 spells CASSESGTYNEQFF. In DNA form, the CDR3 reads TGCGCCAGCAGTGAGAGCGGAACCTACAATGAGCAGTTCTTC.

The rearrangement links TRBV5-1 to TRBJ2-2; 9 nucleotides agree with TRBD1. CDR1 is SGHRS and CDR2 is YFSETQ in the germline V gene. The junction had 5 bases not matched to a gene; V was cut back by 5 bases and J by 0 bases. There are 16 residues in the CDR3. The CDR3 DNA reads TGCGCCAGCAGTATGGGACAGGGCGCGAACACCGGGGAGCTGTTTTTT. Translation gives CASSMGQGANTGELFF.

V usage is TRBV4-1 and J usage is TRBJ1-3, with 7 bases fitting TRBD1. The DNA matches TRBJ1-5 better at its end, which makes the J call doubtful. Per the germline V gene, CDR1 is MGHRA and CDR2 is YSYEKL. CDR3 length: 14 residues. This chain's CDR3 is CASSQTGIGQPQHF. The CDR3 coding sequence is TGCGCCAGCAGCCAGACAGGGATTGGTCAGCCCCAGCATTTT.

J is TRBJ2-5 and V is TRBV7-2; D perhaps matches TRBD1 (6 bases). Trimming pared 2 bases from V and 1 base from J, leaving 11 bases between. The CDR3 spans 15 residues. Germline CDR1 is SGHTA and CDR2 is FQGNSA. The CDR3 loop reads CASSLTGSPQETQYF. The CDR3 DNA reads as TGTGCCAGCAGCTTAACAGGGAGCCCCCAAGAGACCCAGTACTTC.

The chain has TRBV7-9 and TRBJ2-5; a weak D match, TRBD1 (5 bases). The end of the DNA aligns better with TRBJ1-1, so the J call may be wrong. The CDR3 has 13 amino acids. Germline V gives CDR1 SEHNR, CDR2 FQNEAQ (reference sequence). The DNA of the CDR3 is TGTGCCAGCATCTCCTGGGGCCGCACTGAAGCTTTCTTT. It encodes CASISWGRTEAFF.

This clonotype was observed a handful of times. This chain links TRBV6-6 with TRBJ1-3; perhaps TRBD1 as D (5 bases). The V end was cut by 5 bases, the J end by 1 base, with 24 bases between. The germline V gene has CDR1 MNHNY and CDR2 SVGAGI (reference sequence). This CDR3 contains 19 residues. CDR3 region: CASSPHTTTQGKSGNTIYF. In DNA form, the CDR3 reads TGTGCCAGCAGTCCCCACACGACGACTCAGGGAAAGTCTGGAAACACCATATATTTT.

This clonotype has ten or more counts. This chain connects TRBV7-9 to TRBJ1-2; TRBD1 matches 7 bases. The junction had 5 bases not matched to a gene; V was cut back by 1 base and J by 3 bases. CDR3 length: 15 residues. Looked up from germline, CDR1 is SEHNR and CDR2 is FQNEAQ (reference sequence). CDR3 in amino acids: CASSLGAGGDYGYTF. The CDR3 nucleotides are TGTGCCAGCAGCTTAGGGGCAGGGGGTGACTATGGCTACACCTTC.

The gene calls are TRBV6-6 and TRBJ2-3; weak D call: TRBD1 (5 bases). V lost 1 base and J 4 bases, leaving 9 bases between the germline ends. The CDR3 sequence is 14 residues long. The germline V gene has CDR1 MNHNY and CDR2 SVGAGI (reference sequence). The CDR3 sequence is CASSYYRLPDTQYF. CDR3 nucleotide sequence: TGTGCCAGCAGTTACTACAGGCTGCCAGATACGCAGTATTTT.

This clonotype was counted at least ten times. This chain connects TRBV12-3 or TRBV12-4 to TRBJ2-1; 10 bases align to TRBD2. The V and J ends lost 3 bases and 1 base, in that order; junction bases with no gene match: 6. The CDR3 spans 17 residues. CDR3 nucleotides: TGTGCCAGCAGTTTTTTAGCGGGGGGAGGATCCTACAATGAGCAGTTCTTC. Translating it yields CASSFLAGGGSYNEQFF.